Listed here is a single T cell receptor beta chain. This CDR3 is 13 amino acids long. Trimming shortened V by 5 bases and J by 2 bases, and 9 bases separated the two germline ends. Germline CDR1 MNHEY, CDR2 SVGAGI. Using immunoSEQ multiplex PCR, the repertoire was profiled, and TCRdb retains in-frame clones only, with some absent. The sample carries 300,000 to 450,000 clones, around 89% recorded once. This sample is drawn from a study of blood T cell repertoires in COVID-19. Recruited during active infection, patients (from Seattle) were subsequently followed longitudinally. The source is a woman between 25 and 40 years old with COVID-19, enrolled during active disease. The gene calls are TRBV6-5 and TRBJ1-1; D unclear. Sequenced material: peripheral blood. The CDR3 DNA reads as TGTGCCAGCAGTAGACAAGTAAACACTGAAGCTTTCTTT. Its protein is CASSRQVNTEAFF.